The rows below give T cell receptor beta chains drawn from one sample of a study of cytomegalovirus exposure and HLA in healthy donors. Clones were read by immunoSEQ multiplex PCR, and TCRdb kept only the in-frame ones, dropping some. The sample lists more than 95,000 clones, 60% to 85% seen once, with under 1.5% in the top ten. Sequences were obtained from PBMCs. The receptors here all came from a man in his forties or fifties in good health and CMV-seronegative. CDR3s include the opening cysteine and the closing phenylalanine or tryptophan. Each record gives: clone size, D gene, J gene, V gene, CDR3 DNA, CDR3 protein. D genes are given only for firm matches. A clone size is listed for some rows: how often the clone was seen (once, few, many), or a class if it is expanded.

>-|-|TRBJ2-3|TRBV2
TGTGCCAGCAACCGGGACTCCGGCACAGATACGCAGTATTTT
CASNRDSGTDTQYF
>-|-|TRBJ1-6|TRBV19
TGTGCCAGTAGCGGACGCTCGAAACCGGGAAATTCACCCCTCCACTTT
CASSGRSKPGNSPLHF
>-|-|TRBJ2-7|TRBV19
TGTGCCAGTAGTATAGGGTCAGGGTTTATCTACGAGCAGTACTTC
CASSIGSGFIYEQYF
>few|-|TRBJ2-2|TRBV7-9
TGTTCCAGCAGCTTAGTGACTAACACCGGGGAGCTGTTTTTT
CSSSLVTNTGELFF
>-|TRBD1|TRBJ2-7|TRBV30
TGTGCCTGGAGTGCTGGACAGGGTTCCGAGCAGTACTTC
CAWSAGQGSEQYF
>few|-|TRBJ1-1|TRBV6-5
TGTGCCAGCAGTTACGTTGGAGGTAACACTGAAGCTTTCTTT
CASSYVGGNTEAFF
>-|-|TRBJ1-6|TRBV7-2
TGTGCCAGCAGCGCGTTGACAGCCTCGCGTTCACCCCTCCACTTT
CASSALTASRSPLHF
>-|TRBD1|TRBJ1-4|TRBV5-1
TGCGCCAGCAGCTACGACAGGGATGAAAAACTGTTTTTT
CASSYDRDEKLFF
>few|TRBD2|TRBJ2-3|TRBV30
TGTGCCTGGAGTCCTCTTGAGCGGGAATGGGATACGCAGTATTTT
CAWSPLEREWDTQYF
>once|-|TRBJ2-7|TRBV6-6
TGTGCCAGCAATCCCCAAGGGGGGGGCGCCTACGAGCAGTACTTC
CASNPQGGGAYEQYF
>-|TRBD1|TRBJ2-7|TRBV10-3
TGTGCCATCCGGGACAGGGGTTCTCATGAGCAGTACTTC
CAIRDRGSHEQYF
>-|TRBD1|TRBJ1-2|TRBV28
TGTGCCAGCAGTTTAAAGGGGGCGACTAACTATGGCTACACCTTC
CASSLKGATNYGYTF
>-|-|TRBJ1-3|TRBV11-2
TGTGCCAGCAGCCAGGGTGCTGGAAACACCATATATTTT
CASSQGAGNTIYF
>few|-|TRBJ1-2|TRBV19
TGTGCCAGTAGTCTGAGGCAGTATGGCTACACCTTC
CASSLRQYGYTF
>-|-|TRBJ2-1|TRBV4-1
TGCGCCAGCAGCCTAATGGACAGCTACAATGAGCAGTTCTTC
CASSLMDSYNEQFF
>-|-|TRBJ1-1|TRBV13
TGTGCCAGCAGCTTAAAGGGGACTGAAGCTTTCTTT
CASSLKGTEAFF
>-|-|TRBJ2-7|TRBV2
TGTGCCAGCACTTTGGGCAGCTCCTACGAGCAGTACTTC
CASTLGSSYEQYF
>-|TRBD2|TRBJ2-1|TRBV6-4
TGTGCCAGCAGTGAAACTAGCGGAGCCTACAATGAGCAGTTCTTC
CASSETSGAYNEQFF
>-|TRBD2|TRBJ2-7|TRBV5-4
TGTGCCAGCAGATCCAGCGGGGGGCCCTACGAGCAGTACTTC
CASRSSGGPYEQYF
>-|TRBD1|TRBJ2-7|TRBV29-1
TGCAGCGTCACAGGGGTCCGCTACGAGCAGTACTTC
CSVTGVRYEQYF
>-|-|TRBJ1-6|TRBV7-2
TGTGCCAGCAGCTTAGTGGGCAACTCCTATAATTCACCCCTCCACTTT
CASSLVGNSYNSPLHF
>-|TRBD2|TRBJ2-1|TRBV19
TGTGCCAGTAGTATGGATCCTAGCGGGCAATTATCCTACAATGAGCAGTTCTTC
CASSMDPSGQLSYNEQFF
>-|TRBD2|TRBJ2-1|TRBV13
TGTGCCAGCAGCTTAACCGGACTAGCGGGATTTTCGCCCTACAATGAGCAGTTCTTC
CASSLTGLAGFSPYNEQFF
>-|TRBD1|TRBJ1-1|TRBV2
TGTGCCAGCACCGTCAGGGGGCACGCTTTCTTT
CASTVRGHAFF
>once|-|TRBJ1-5|TRBV4-3
TGCGCCAGCAGCCAAGATCCAGGGGTTAGCAATCAGCCCCAGCATTTT
CASSQDPGVSNQPQHF
>-|-|TRBJ1-2|TRBV11-3
TGTGCCAGCAGCTTAGAAGGTTGGGCTTTCAGCTATGGCTACACCTTC
CASSLEGWAFSYGYTF
>-|-|TRBJ1-1|TRBV19
TGTGCCAGTGGCACGGGAAACACTGAAGCTTTCTTT
CASGTGNTEAFF
>-|TRBD1|TRBJ1-4|TRBV28
TGTGCCAGCAGGGACAGGGGGCAGACTAATGAAAAACTGTTTTTT
CASRDRGQTNEKLFF
>-|-|TRBJ1-2|TRBV7-2
TGTGCCAGCAGCTTACCCCCAGGGCGATATGGCTACACCTTC
CASSLPPGRYGYTF
>once|TRBD1|TRBJ1-5|TRBV30
TGTGCCTGGAGTTTGGGACAGGGGGAAAGGCCCCAGCATTTT
CAWSLGQGERPQHF
>-|-|TRBJ1-4|TRBV30
TGTGCCTGGAGTGCCTCAAGGCTCAGGGGATTACGAGAAAAACTGTTTTTT
CAWSASRLRGLREKLFF
>-|TRBD2|TRBJ2-5|TRBV28
TGTGCCAGCACTGGTGCGGGGGACGCCCAAGAGACCCAGTACTTC
CASTGAGDAQETQYF
>-|-|TRBJ1-3|TRBV28
TGTGCCAGTGGGGGGGGCTTCGGAAACACCATATATTTT
CASGGGFGNTIYF
>-|TRBD2|TRBJ2-4|TRBV11-3
TGTGCCAGCAGCTCGCCGTCGTCGGGGAGGGATTGGGCCAAAAACATTCAGTACTTC
CASSSPSSGRDWAKNIQYF
>few|TRBD1|TRBJ2-7|TRBV6-5
TGTGCCAGCAGACCGGGACAGGGAGTTTACGAGCAGTACTTC
CASRPGQGVYEQYF
>-|-|TRBJ2-1|TRBV6-5
TGTGCCAGCAGTAGTCTGGGGAGCTCCTACAATGAGCAGTTCTTC
CASSSLGSSYNEQFF
>-|TRBD1|TRBJ1-4|TRBV5-4
TGTGCCAGCAGCGTAGGACAGGGTACTGAAAAACTGTTTTTT
CASSVGQGTEKLFF
>-|TRBD2|TRBJ2-1|TRBV15
TGTGCCACCAGCGGGAGGGCTAGCGGGAGTTACAATGAGCAGTTCTTC
CATSGRASGSYNEQFF
>-|-|TRBJ2-5|TRBV30
TGTGCCTGGGGGTACGGACTGACACAAGAGACCCAGTACTTC
CAWGYGLTQETQYF
>-|-|TRBJ1-3|TRBV5-4
TGTGCCAGCAGCTTGGCCCATCCGGGGGGCTCTAACACCATATATTTT
CASSLAHPGGSNTIYF
>-|TRBD1|TRBJ2-7|TRBV6-5
TGTGCCAGCAGTTACCGGGACAGGACCTACGAGCAGTACTTC
CASSYRDRTYEQYF